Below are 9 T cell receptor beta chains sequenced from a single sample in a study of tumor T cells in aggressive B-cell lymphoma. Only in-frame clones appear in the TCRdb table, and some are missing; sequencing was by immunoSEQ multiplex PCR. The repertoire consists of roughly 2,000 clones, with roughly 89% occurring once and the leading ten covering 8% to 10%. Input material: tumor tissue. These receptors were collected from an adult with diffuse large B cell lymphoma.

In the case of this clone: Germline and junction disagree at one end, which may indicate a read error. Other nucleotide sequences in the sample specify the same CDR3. Here the CDR3 DNA reads TGCGCCAGCAGCCCGGGTCGCCTCTCCTACGAGCAATACTTC. Amino acid sequence: CASSPGRLSYEQYF. The chain uses TRBV4-1 and TRBJ2-7; no firm D call. The CDR3 contains 14 residues. Per germline, CDR1 MGHRA and CDR2 YSYEKL.

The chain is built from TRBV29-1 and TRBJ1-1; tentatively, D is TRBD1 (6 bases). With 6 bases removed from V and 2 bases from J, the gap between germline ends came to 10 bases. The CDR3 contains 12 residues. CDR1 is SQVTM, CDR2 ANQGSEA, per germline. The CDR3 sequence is CSVRQANTEAFF. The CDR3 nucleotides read TGCAGCGTGAGACAGGCAAACACTGAAGCTTTCTTT.

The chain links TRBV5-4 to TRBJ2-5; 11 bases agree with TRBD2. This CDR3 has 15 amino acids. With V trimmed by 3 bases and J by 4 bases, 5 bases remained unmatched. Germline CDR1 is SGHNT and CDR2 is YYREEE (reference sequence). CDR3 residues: CASSSISGRGETQYF. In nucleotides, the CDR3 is TGTGCCAGCAGCTCAATTAGCGGGAGGGGAGAGACCCAGTACTTC.

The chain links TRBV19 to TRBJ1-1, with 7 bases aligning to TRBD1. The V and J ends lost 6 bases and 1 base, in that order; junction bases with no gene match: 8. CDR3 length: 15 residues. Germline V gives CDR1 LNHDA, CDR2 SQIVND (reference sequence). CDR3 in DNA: TGTGCCAGTAGATTAGGGGGCCGCTCGAACACTGAAGCTTTCTTT. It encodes CASRLGGRSNTEAFF.

As DNA, the CDR3 is TGTGCCAGCAGTTTATGGGGGCGTGGGATCATCAATCAGCCCCAGCATTTT. Its protein product is CASSLWGRGIINQPQHF. This chain joins TRBV28 and TRBJ1-5; maybe TRBD1 (5 bases). The CDR3 is made up of 17 amino acids. The germline V and J ends were trimmed by 0 bases and 3 bases, with 15 bases remaining between them. Per germline, CDR1 MDHEN and CDR2 SYDVKM.

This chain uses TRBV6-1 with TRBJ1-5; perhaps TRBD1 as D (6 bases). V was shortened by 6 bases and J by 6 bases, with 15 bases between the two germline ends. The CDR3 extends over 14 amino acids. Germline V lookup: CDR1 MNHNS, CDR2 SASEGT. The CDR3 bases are TGTGCCAGCAGACTCTTCGAAGGGGGTCAGCCCCAGCATTTT. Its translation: CASRLFEGGQPQHF.

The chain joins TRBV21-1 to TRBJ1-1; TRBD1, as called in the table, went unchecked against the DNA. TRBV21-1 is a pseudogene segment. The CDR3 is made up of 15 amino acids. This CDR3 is CASRQTGSLNTEAFF. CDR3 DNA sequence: TGTGCCAGCAGACAAACAGGGTCCTTGAACACTGAAGCTTTCTTT.

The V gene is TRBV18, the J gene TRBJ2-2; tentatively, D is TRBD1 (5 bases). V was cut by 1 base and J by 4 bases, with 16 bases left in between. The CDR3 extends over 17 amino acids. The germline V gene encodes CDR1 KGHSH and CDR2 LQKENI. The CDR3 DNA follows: TGTGCCAGCTCACCACAGGGGTCCTCAGTGGGCACCGGGGAGCTGTTTTTT. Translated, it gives CASSPQGSSVGTGELFF.

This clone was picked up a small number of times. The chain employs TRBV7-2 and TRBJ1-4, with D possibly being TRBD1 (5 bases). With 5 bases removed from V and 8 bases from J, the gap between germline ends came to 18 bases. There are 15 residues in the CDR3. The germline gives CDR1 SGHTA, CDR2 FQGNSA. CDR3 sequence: CASSRVAGSGEKLFF. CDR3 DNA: TGTGCCAGCAGCCGGGTGGCAGGGTCAGGAGAAAAACTGTTTTTT.